Here is one T cell receptor beta chain with its context. The sample originates from a study of Ad26.COV2.S vaccination and SARS-CoV-2 variants. The repertoire was sequenced with immunoSEQ multiplex PCR; TCRdb's copy has only in-frame clones and lacks some. The repertoire consists of 300,000 to 400,000 clones, with around 87% occurring once and the leading ten covering around 3.6%. Described treatment: 19 received Ad26.COV2.S at low or high dose, single or two shots; several received placebo; per-sample allocation not given. It was on day 63 after the first vaccine or placebo injection that samples were taken. The source is a person aged 18-60 years who received the Ad26.COV2.S COVID-19 vaccine or a placebo. Sequencing used peripheral blood, obtained in a trial of Ad26.COV2.S vaccine versus placebo.

DNA for the CDR3: TGTGCCAGCAGTAGGAGCTATGGCTACACCTTC. Its protein product is CASSRSYGYTF. The chain joins TRBV2 to TRBJ1-2; D remains unclear. The V end was cut by 5 bases, the J end by 4 bases, with 5 bases between. Germline assignment: CDR1 SNHLY and CDR2 FYNNEI. CDR3 size: 11 residues.